This T cell receptor (beta chain) was sequenced in a study of spatial heterogeneity in lung cancer (dated 2019 in TCRdb). At the level of the whole study: Beta-chain transcripts were consistently detected in greater numbers than alpha-chain transcripts, which likely reflects a higher abundance of beta-chain transcripts. At surgery, both alpha and beta chains were TCR-sequenced in about 200 tumor regions, 63 to 80 matched nontumor lung samples and just over 55 PBMC samples. In the raw uncorrected reads, each unique combination of TCR and UMI appeared on average more than ten times. TCR repertoire features were related to nonsynonymous mutation counts determined by whole-exome sequencing of tumor tissue. In non-small cell lung cancer, the study made a quantitative comparison of TCR alpha and beta repertoires among multiple tumor regions, matched nontumor lung and blood. The paper's findings and limits, for the study overall: Ubiquitous expanded tumor TCRs were found in blood more often at tumor resection than at routine follow-up. Additional single-cell paired TCR alpha and beta sequencing was considered necessary to confirm, at a functional level, the hypothesis that regional TCRs recognize regional mutations.

This clonotype turned up a few times. The target of this receptor is not known. Base quality data are lacking; no much larger clone is found one base away. The library was produced with 5' RACE. For sequencing, a NextSeq 500 was employed. The TCR library protocol attached a unique molecular identifier to each TCR cDNA molecule to allow correction of PCR and sequencing errors. In the paper's pipeline: TCR identification, UMI-based error correction and CDR3 extraction were all carried out with Decombinator tools. Expanded TCRs were defined as those above a frequency of 2 per 1,000, corresponding to the top 1% of the tumor frequency distribution. Rényi diversity was computed with the R vegan package after subsampling each repertoire 100 times to 5,000 TCRs. CDR3 similarity networks were constructed using string-kernel similarity of amino acid triplets, with links drawn between CDR3s whose pairwise similarity was above 0.82. TCRdb cleaned the public reads at Q25 with fastp, built clones with MiXCR and kept in-frame beta chains. Under each unique CDR3 protein, matching rows form one entry showing the most common genes and DNA. For this entry, the V and J calls and clone size follow TCRdb and not the study's own pipeline. Here the sample has 40,000 to 45,000 distinct CDR3 sequences; roughly 15% occur a single time. The top ten clonotypes cover 56% of the sample.

V sheds 5 bases and J sheds 7 bases, leaving 20 bases between their ends. The germline V gene supplies CDR1 SGHTA and CDR2 FQGNSA. The CDR3 holds 15 amino acids from the cysteine to the phenylalanine. CDR3 DNA only is kept here, 45 bases in frame from base 1. According to the study, the label for this sample's time point signals: sample taken at primary tumor resection. Donors were under 95 patients with early-stage, untreated non-small cell lung cancer from the lung TRACERx cohort. TCR sequencing used whole RNA extracted from tumor and nontumor lung tissue, or from cryopreserved PBMC samples, without cell sorting. Only patients with enough RNA available from two or more tumor regions were chosen for TCR sequencing.

This specimen consisted of PBMCs, obtained at surgery. The rearranged segments are TRBV7-2 and TRBJ2-5, with no D gene named confidently. The sequence was obtained from a male donor with early-stage non-small cell lung cancer. CDR3 reads: CASSQTPDAGWTQYF. The nucleotide sequence is TGTGCCAGCAGCCAGACGCCGGACGCCGGTTGGACCCAGTACTTC.